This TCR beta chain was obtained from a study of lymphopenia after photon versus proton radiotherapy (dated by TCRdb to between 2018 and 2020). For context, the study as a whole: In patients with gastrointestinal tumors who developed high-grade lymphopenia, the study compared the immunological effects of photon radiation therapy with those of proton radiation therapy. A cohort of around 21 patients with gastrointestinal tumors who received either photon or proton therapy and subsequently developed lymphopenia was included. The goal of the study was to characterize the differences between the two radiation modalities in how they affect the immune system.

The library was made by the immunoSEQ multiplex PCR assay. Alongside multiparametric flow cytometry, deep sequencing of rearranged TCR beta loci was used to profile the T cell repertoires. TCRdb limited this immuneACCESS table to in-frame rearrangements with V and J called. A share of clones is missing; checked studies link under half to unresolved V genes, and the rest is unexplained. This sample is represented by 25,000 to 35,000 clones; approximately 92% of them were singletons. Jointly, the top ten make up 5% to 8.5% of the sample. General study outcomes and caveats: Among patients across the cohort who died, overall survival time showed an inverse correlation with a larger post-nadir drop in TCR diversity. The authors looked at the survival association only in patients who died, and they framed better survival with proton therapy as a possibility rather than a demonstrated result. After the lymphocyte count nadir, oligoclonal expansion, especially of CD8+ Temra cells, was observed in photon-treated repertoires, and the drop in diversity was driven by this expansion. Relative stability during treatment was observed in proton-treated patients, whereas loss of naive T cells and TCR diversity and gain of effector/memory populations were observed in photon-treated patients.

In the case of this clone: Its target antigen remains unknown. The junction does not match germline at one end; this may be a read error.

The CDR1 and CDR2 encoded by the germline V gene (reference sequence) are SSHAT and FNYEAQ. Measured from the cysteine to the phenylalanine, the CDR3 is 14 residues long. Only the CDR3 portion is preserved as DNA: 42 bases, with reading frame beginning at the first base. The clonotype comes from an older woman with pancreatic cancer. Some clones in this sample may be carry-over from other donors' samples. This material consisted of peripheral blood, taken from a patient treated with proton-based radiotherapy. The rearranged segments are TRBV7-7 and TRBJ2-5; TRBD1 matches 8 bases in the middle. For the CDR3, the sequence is CASSDTGGQETQYF. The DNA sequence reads TGTGCTAGCAGTGACACAGGGGGGCAAGAGACCCAGTACTTC.